The 21 T cell receptor beta chains below come from one sample, sequenced in a study of blood T cell repertoires in COVID-19. The protocol was immunoSEQ multiplex PCR, while the TCRdb copy is restricted to in-frame clones and leaves out a portion. Of around 340,000 clones in the sample, about 86% were seen once. The sample consisted of peripheral blood. The receptors were sampled from a woman between 55 and 75 years old with COVID-19, enrolled during active disease.

The gene calls are TRBV7-2 and TRBJ1-4, with a weak D call TRBD1 (5 bases). The CDR3 has 13 amino acids. Germline CDR1 SGHTA, CDR2 FQGNSA. V gave up 4 bases and J gave up 3 bases, with 6 bases separating them. The CDR3 protein is CASSSQANEKLFF. The CDR3 DNA reads TGTGCCAGCAGCTCACAGGCTAATGAAAAACTGTTTTTT.

In its sample, this clone was seen once. The rearrangement uses TRBV12-5 and TRBJ2-2; 10 nucleotides match TRBD1. The CDR3 loop spans 16 amino acids. The junction had 7 bases not matched to a gene; V was cut back by 5 bases and J by 4 bases. The germline V gene encodes CDR1 LGHNT and CDR2 FRNRAP. CDR3 sequence (DNA): TGTGCTAGTGGTCAGAGACAGGGGGCGGGCACCGGGGAGCTGTTTTTT. It yields the protein CASGQRQGAGTGELFF.

A remark on this clone: Other DNA sequences of this sample code for an identical CDR3. V is TRBV12-3 or TRBV12-4 and J is TRBJ1-5; unclear D gene. V shed 6 bases and J shed 4 bases, with 10 bases lying between them. The CDR3 is 13 amino acids. The CDR3 loop reads CASSLQRNQPQHF. As DNA, the CDR3 is TGTGCCAGCAGCCTTCAGCGTAATCAGCCCCAGCATTTT.

CDR3: CASSAMNTEAFF. The CDR3 DNA reads TGTGCCAGCAGTGCCATGAACACTGAAGCTTTCTTT. The chain uses TRBV2 and TRBJ1-1; the D is unclear. CDR1 is SNHLY and CDR2 is FYNNEI in the germline V gene. V lost 4 bases and J lost 0, with 3 bases in between. The CDR3 loop spans 12 amino acids.

This clone was seen only a few times. The V call is TRBV7-2, the J call TRBJ2-1, with TRBD2 identical over 13 bases. The CDR3 has 13 amino acids. V shed 1 base, J shed 16 bases, and the junction held 4 bases outside the gene matches. CDR1 is SGHTA and CDR2 is FQGNSA in the germline V gene. The CDR3 protein is CASSLGTSGGGFF. CDR3 coding DNA: TGTGCCAGCAGCTTAGGAACTAGCGGGGGGGGTTTCTTC.

The gene calls are TRBV6-1 and TRBJ1-4; a possible D gene is TRBD1 (5 bases). Germline CDR1 reads MNHNS; CDR2 reads SASEGT. CDR3 length equals 15 residues. Trimming cost V 2 bases and J 5 bases, with 12 bases left between them. The DNA for the CDR3 is TGTGCCAGCAGTGAACTCACAGGAAGAAATGAAAAACTGTTTTTT. It specifies CASSELTGRNEKLFF.

The V gene is TRBV5-4, the J gene TRBJ1-2, with D perhaps matching TRBD1 (6 bases). The CDR3 totals 14 residues. The germline V gene has CDR1 SGHNT and CDR2 YYREEE (reference sequence). With 1 base removed from V and 3 bases from J, the gap between germline ends came to 10 bases. CDR3 nucleotides: TGTGCCAGCAGCTTGCTACAGGGTGACTATGGCTACACCTTC. Encoded protein: CASSLLQGDYGYTF.

J is TRBJ2-5 and V is TRBV7-6; the match to TRBD2 covers 12 bases. Trimming removed 7 bases from V and 5 bases from J; junction bases left unmatched: 5. The CDR3 sequence is 14 residues long. The germline gives CDR1 SGHVS, CDR2 FNYEAQ. CDR3 bases: TGTGCCAGCACCCTTGGACTAGCGGGGGAGACCCAGTACTTC. Translated: CASTLGLAGETQYF.

The table lists this clone with a few counts. This chain connects TRBV7-9 to TRBJ1-2, with D maybe TRBD1 (6 bases). The V gene lost 5 bases and the J gene lost 0 bases, with 13 bases spanning the gap. The CDR3 is made up of 15 amino acids. Germline-derived CDR1 and CDR2 are SEHNR and FQNEAQ (reference sequence). The CDR3 sequence: CASSPLTGANYGYTF. CDR3 sequence (DNA): TGTGCCAGCAGCCCCCTGACAGGAGCTAACTATGGCTACACCTTC.

This sequence joins TRBV5-4 and TRBJ2-5; 8 nucleotides line up with TRBD2. Losses at the gene ends were 7 bases for V and 5 bases for J; bases not matched to a gene: 13. Per germline, CDR1 SGHNT and CDR2 YYREEE (reference sequence). The CDR3 loop spans 15 amino acids. The CDR3 sequence is CASLNHGGATETQYF. In DNA, the CDR3 is TGTGCCAGCCTTAATCACGGGGGGGCCACGGAGACCCAGTACTTC.

The chain carries TRBV7-6 and TRBJ1-3, with 7 bases that match TRBD1. Germline values: CDR1 SGHVS, CDR2 FNYEAQ. J lost 0 bases, V lost 3 bases, and 5 bases had no gene match. The CDR3 is 16 residues long. Here the CDR3 reads CASSLLGGNSGNTIYF. The DNA of the CDR3 is TGTGCCAGCAGCTTGTTAGGGGGCAACTCTGGAAACACCATATATTTT.

This clone has only a few counts. V and J are TRBV6-6 and TRBJ1-1; no clear D gene. Per the germline V gene, CDR1 is MNHNY and CDR2 is SVGAGI (reference sequence). The ends were cut back, 4 bases at V and 8 bases at J, with 11 bases in the middle. This CDR3 comprises 12 residues. As DNA, the CDR3 is TGTGCCAGCAGTTTTCCGGGAGCCGAAGCTTTCTTT. This sequence encodes CASSFPGAEAFF.

CDR3 protein: CASSPQGRDTEAFF. CDR3 in DNA: TGTGCCAGCTCCCCTCAGGGAAGGGATACTGAAGCTTTCTTT. The chain joins TRBV18 to TRBJ1-1, with a tentative D call TRBD1 (5 bases). Per germline, CDR1 KGHSH and CDR2 LQKENI. V was shortened by 6 bases and J by 5 bases, with 16 bases between the two germline ends. The CDR3 contains 14 residues.

The chain uses TRBV27 and TRBJ2-1, with 8 positions matching TRBD2. After removal of 2 bases from V and 6 bases from J, the junction contained 3 bases not matched to a gene. CDR1 is MNHEY, CDR2 SMNVEV, per germline (reference sequence). CDR3 length equals 14 residues. CDR3 DNA: TGTGCCAGCAGTTTAGGCGGGGGGCTCAATGAGCAGTTCTTC. Protein sequence: CASSLGGGLNEQFF.

This chain links TRBV6-5 with TRBJ1-2; TRBD1 aligns across 7 bases. The CDR3 totals 13 residues. With V trimmed by 7 bases and J by 3 bases, 5 bases remained unmatched. The V gene's germline CDR1 is MNHEY and CDR2 SVGAGI. The CDR3 DNA is TGTGCCAGCACATGGGGACAGTACTATGGCTACACCTTC. Protein product: CASTWGQYYGYTF.

This chain joins TRBV7-3 and TRBJ2-3, with 11 positions matching TRBD2. Trimming removed 3 bases from V and 0 bases from J; junction bases left unmatched: 5. Germline CDR1 SGHTA, CDR2 FQGTGA. CDR3 size: 17 residues. CDR3 residues: CASSFTSGGYSTDTQYF. For the CDR3, the DNA is TGTGCCAGCAGCTTTACTAGCGGGGGATATAGCACAGATACGCAGTATTTT.

This clone was counted a few times. The chain uses TRBV3-1 (or the pseudogene TRBV3-2) and TRBJ1-2, with D uncertain. Looked up from germline, CDR1 is LGHDT and CDR2 is YNNKEL (reference sequence). The V end was cut by 6 bases, the J end by 8 bases, with 22 bases between. The CDR3 spans 15 residues. CDR3 DNA: TGTGCCAGCAGTCAAAGCATCGGCGGGGTCCAAGGCTACACCTTC. Its translation: CASSQSIGGVQGYTF.

The V call is TRBV11-2, the J call TRBJ1-1; TRBD1 matches 10 bases. Trimming at V came to 5 bases and at J to 5 bases, leaving 14 bases not matched to a gene. CDR3 length equals 17 residues. CDR1 SGHAT and CDR2 FQNNGV come from the germline V gene. In DNA form, the CDR3 reads TGTGCCAGCAGCCCTAGACCCTTTGGGACAGGGGAAACTGAAGCTTTCTTT. Its protein product is CASSPRPFGTGETEAFF.

This chain links TRBV13 with TRBJ2-5, with 7 bases lining up with TRBD1. The CDR3 is 18 amino acids. Germline trimming cut 4 bases from V and 0 bases from J; bases unmatched to any gene: 14. Germline V gene data show CDR1 as PRHDT and CDR2 as FYEKMQ (reference sequence). The CDR3 reads CASSSSVPGQRYQETQYF. Here the CDR3 DNA reads TGTGCCAGCAGCTCCTCTGTCCCGGGACAGAGGTACCAAGAGACCCAGTACTTC. Together with reference TRBV13 and TRBJ2-5, the CDR3 gives the full variable domain: AAGVIQSPRHLIKEKRETATLKCYPIPRHDTVYWYQQGPGQDPQFLISFYEKMQSDKGSIPDRFSAQQFSDYHSELNMSSLELGDSALYFCASSSSVPGQRYQETQYFGPGTRLLVL.

CDR3 coding DNA: TGTGCCAGCAGTCCGGGACTAGCGGGGACCGGGGAGCTGTTTTTT. This codes for CASSPGLAGTGELFF. The J gene is TRBJ2-2, the V gene TRBV6-5, with 13 bases that match TRBD2. This CDR3 is 15 amino acids long. The ends lost 5 bases at V and 5 bases at J; junction bases unmatched: 2. CDR1 and CDR2 from the germline V gene are MNHEY and SVGAGI.

V gene TRBV12-3 or TRBV12-4 combines with J gene TRBJ1-2; D not resolved. The CDR3 loop spans 10 amino acids. V lost 1 base and J lost 14, with 8 bases in between. This CDR3 is CASSLDLQTF. CDR3 nucleotides: TGTGCCAGCAGTTTAGACCTTCAGACCTTC.